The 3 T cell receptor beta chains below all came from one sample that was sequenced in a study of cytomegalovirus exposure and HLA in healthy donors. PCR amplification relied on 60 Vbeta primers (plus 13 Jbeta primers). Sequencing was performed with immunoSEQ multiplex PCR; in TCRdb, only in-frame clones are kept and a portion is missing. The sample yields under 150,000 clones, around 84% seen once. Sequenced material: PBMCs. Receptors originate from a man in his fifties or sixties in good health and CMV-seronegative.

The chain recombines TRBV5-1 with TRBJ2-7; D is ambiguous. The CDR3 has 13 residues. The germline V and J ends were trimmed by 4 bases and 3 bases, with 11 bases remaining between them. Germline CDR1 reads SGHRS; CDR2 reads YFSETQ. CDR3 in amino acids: CASSRHPGYEQYF. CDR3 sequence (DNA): TGCGCCAGCAGCCGTCACCCAGGCTACGAGCAGTACTTC.

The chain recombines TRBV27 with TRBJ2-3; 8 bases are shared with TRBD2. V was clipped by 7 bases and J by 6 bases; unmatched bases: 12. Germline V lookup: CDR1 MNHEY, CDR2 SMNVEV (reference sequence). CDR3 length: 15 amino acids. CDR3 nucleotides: TGTGCCAGCACCCTGAGGAGCGGGGGAAGGGATACGCAGTATTTT. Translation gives CASTLRSGGRDTQYF.

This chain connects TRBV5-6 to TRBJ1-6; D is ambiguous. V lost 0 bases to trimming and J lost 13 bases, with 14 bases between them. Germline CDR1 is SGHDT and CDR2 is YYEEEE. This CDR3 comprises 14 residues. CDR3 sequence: CASSLAGPREPLHF. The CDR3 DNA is TGTGCCAGCAGCTTGGCCGGTCCTCGGGAGCCCCTCCACTTT.